Each of the 2 T cell receptor beta chains below was sequenced from the same sample in a study of blood T cell repertoires in COVID-19. Libraries were prepared by immunoSEQ multiplex PCR; TCRdb keeps only in-frame clonotypes and omits some of them. This sample has 29,000 or so clones; about 88% occur once, and the top ten carry 9% to 15%. Sequencing was done on a sample of peripheral blood. The receptors derive from a human donor in a cohort sampled during active COVID-19. The donor label of this sample is uncertain.

The rearrangement joins TRBV19 to TRBJ2-3, with D perhaps matching TRBD1 (5 bases). The germline gives CDR1 LNHDA, CDR2 SQIVND (reference sequence). The CDR3 has 15 amino acids. Between the trimmed V and J ends, which lost 3 bases and 0 bases, there was a span of 10 bases. This chain's CDR3 is CASSISGHSTDTQYF. For the CDR3, the DNA is TGTGCCAGTAGTATTTCAGGGCACAGCACAGATACGCAGTATTTT.

The chain uses TRBV5-4 and TRBJ1-2; D unresolved. Trimming pared 0 bases from V and 4 bases from J, leaving 10 bases between. The CDR3 runs to 14 residues. The germline V gene encodes CDR1 SGHNT and CDR2 YYREEE (reference sequence). CDR3 DNA: TGTGCCAGCAGCTTGGCCGAAGGAGGCTATGGCTACACCTTC. Translated, it gives CASSLAEGGYGYTF.